This passage covers 30 T cell receptor beta chains from one sample sequenced in a study of shared clonotypes between healthy human individuals. This table comes from immunoSEQ multiplex PCR, and its TCRdb copy is limited to in-frame clones, with some not included. The profile shows about 2 million clones, about 95% of them singletons. Naive CD8 cells were CD45RO-negative, positively selected for CCR7, excluding terminally differentiated effector memory CD45RA+ cells. The sample consisted of naive CD8+ T cells sorted from blood. The receptors were gathered from a man younger than 30 in good health.

This clone was counted a single time. The J gene is TRBJ2-3, the V gene TRBV9; 12 bases align to TRBD2. This CDR3 is 16 amino acids long. V trimming: 2 bases; J trimming: 3 bases; junction bases outside the gene matches: 4. Germline loops: CDR1 SGDLS, CDR2 YYNGEE. Here the CDR3 DNA reads TGTGCCAGCAGCGTTCTAGCGGGGGGGTTTACAGATACGCAGTATTTT. Amino acids: CASSVLAGGFTDTQYF.

The V call is TRBV5-1, the J call TRBJ2-2; D uncertain. The germline V and J ends were trimmed by 1 base and 6 bases, with 13 bases remaining between them. CDR1 and CDR2 from the germline V gene are SGHRS and YFSETQ. This CDR3 is 15 amino acids long. This CDR3 is CASSLSNSVSGELFF. In nucleotides, the CDR3 is TGCGCCAGCAGCTTGTCCAACAGTGTATCCGGGGAGCTGTTTTTT.

The V call is TRBV7-8, the J call TRBJ1-5; 7 bases match TRBD1. Germline loops: CDR1 SGHVS, CDR2 FQNEAQ. The CDR3 totals 15 residues. V trimming: 0 bases; J trimming: 6 bases; junction bases outside the gene matches: 5. CDR3 in amino acids: CASSLANRGFQPQHF. CDR3 bases: TGTGCCAGCAGCTTAGCGAACAGGGGATTTCAGCCCCAGCATTTT.

This clone is a singleton in its sample. This sequence joins TRBV9 and TRBJ2-1, with 7 bases lining up with TRBD2. The CDR3 has 14 residues. V shed 4 bases, J shed 3 bases, and the junction held 4 bases outside the gene matches. The V gene's germline CDR1 is SGDLS and CDR2 YYNGEE. The CDR3: CASSPGGFYNEQFF. As DNA, the CDR3 is TGTGCCAGCAGCCCGGGGGGTTTCTACAATGAGCAGTTCTTC.

The chain is built from TRBV28 and TRBJ2-5; 8 bases fit TRBD1. V shed 6 bases, J shed 5 bases, and the junction held 11 bases outside the gene matches. CDR3 size: 15 residues. Germline CDR1 and CDR2: MDHEN and SYDVKM. The CDR3 reads CASRSRTGWAETQYF. The DNA for the CDR3 is TGTGCCAGCAGGTCACGGACAGGGTGGGCGGAGACCCAGTACTTC. Using reference TRBV28 and TRBJ2-5 for the parts outside the CDR3, the full variable domain is DVKVTQSSRYLVKRTGEKVFLECVQDMDHENMFWYRQDPGLGLRLIYFSYDVKMKEKGDIPEGYSVSREKKERFSLILESASTNQTSMYLCASRSRTGWAETQYFGPGTRLLVL.

This clone has a single count. The V gene is TRBV4-3, the J gene TRBJ2-3, with D tentatively TRBD2 (5 bases). Trimming cost V 1 base and J 6 bases, with 11 bases left between them. The germline V gene has CDR1 LGHNA and CDR2 YSLEER. This CDR3 spans 14 amino acids. The CDR3 DNA sequence: TGCGCCAGCAGCCAAGGGACGGGATGGGATACGCAGTATTTT. This codes for CASSQGTGWDTQYF.

The chain is built from TRBV5-6 and TRBJ2-2; a weak D match, TRBD1 (6 bases). The V end was cut by 7 bases, the J end by 7 bases, with 11 bases between. This CDR3 region has 12 residues. Germline CDR1 and CDR2: SGHDT and YYEEEE. The CDR3 protein is CASFIGGGELFF. The DNA for the CDR3 is TGTGCCAGCTTCATAGGGGGCGGGGAGCTGTTTTTT.

This chain links TRBV13 with TRBJ2-1, with D hard to call. There are 11 residues in the CDR3. From germline, CDR1 is PRHDT and CDR2 FYEKMQ (reference sequence). V was pared by 3 bases and J by 7 bases, with 4 bases between. The CDR3 loop is CASSFRNEQFF. For the CDR3, the DNA is TGTGCCAGCAGCTTTAGGAATGAGCAGTTCTTC.

The gene calls are TRBV7-8 and TRBJ2-7; possible D gene TRBD2, 6 bases. Germline V lookup: CDR1 SGHVS, CDR2 FQNEAQ. Between the trimmed V and J ends, which lost 1 base and 6 bases, there was a span of 10 bases. The CDR3 is 13 amino acids. CDR3 DNA sequence: TGTGCCAGCAGCTTAGGTCCGGGAGCCGAGCAGTACTTC. Protein product: CASSLGPGAEQYF.

This chain joins TRBV12-5 and TRBJ1-1, with TRBD1 as a possible D gene (6 bases). The V gene's germline CDR1 is LGHNT and CDR2 FRNRAP. This CDR3 spans 13 amino acids. V dropped 1 base and J dropped 6 bases, with 9 bases sitting between them. The CDR3 loop is CASGLGGLAEAFF. The CDR3 coding sequence is TGTGCTAGTGGTTTGGGGGGGCTGGCTGAAGCTTTCTTT.

J is TRBJ2-7 and V is TRBV10-1; 7 bases are shared with TRBD1. Germline loops: CDR1 WNHNN, CDR2 SYGVQD (reference sequence). The CDR3 extends over 15 amino acids. V dropped 3 bases and J dropped 3; count of bases not matched to a gene: 8. CDR3 sequence (DNA): TGCGCCAGCAGTGATGGTCCAGGGGGTTACTACGAGCAGTACTTC. It yields the protein CASSDGPGGYYEQYF.

This clone was observed a single time. Other DNA sequences in this specimen translate into the identical CDR3. V and J are TRBV5-6 and TRBJ2-2; the D is unclear. Germline V CDR1 and CDR2: SGHDT, YYEEEE. V gave up 2 bases and J gave up 6 bases, with 8 bases separating them. CDR3 length: 13 residues. The CDR3: CASSFGPPGELFF. CDR3 coding DNA: TGTGCCAGCAGCTTTGGTCCCCCCGGGGAGCTGTTTTTT.

This rearrangement joins TRBV5-6 to TRBJ1-2, with 7 bases lining up with TRBD1. Per the germline V gene, CDR1 is SGHDT and CDR2 is YYEEEE. The V and J ends lost 2 bases and 6 bases, in that order; junction bases with no gene match: 10. The CDR3 sequence is 15 residues long. The CDR3, as DNA: TGTGCCAGCAGCTTTGGCGGGTTAGGGGGCGATGGCTACACCTTC. This encodes CASSFGGLGGDGYTF.

The chain is built from TRBV7-3 and TRBJ2-3; 12 positions agree with TRBD2. The CDR3 runs 15 residues. The ends lost 5 bases at V and 6 bases at J; junction bases unmatched: 6. CDR1 and CDR2 (germline): SGHTA, FQGTGA. The CDR3 sequence: CASSPSGGAWDTQYF. The CDR3 nucleotides are TGTGCCAGCAGCCCTAGCGGGGGGGCCTGGGATACGCAGTATTTT.

The count of this clone is one. This rearrangement joins TRBV27 to TRBJ2-7, with 10 bases that match TRBD2. The ends lost 5 bases at V and 9 bases at J; junction bases unmatched: 10. The length of the CDR3 is 14 residues. The germline CDR1 and CDR2 sequences are MNHEY and SMNVEV (reference sequence). The CDR3 DNA follows: TGTGCCAGCAGTCAACTTTCGACTAGCGGGTCGCAGTACTTC. Translation gives CASSQLSTSGSQYF.

Only one count was recorded for this clone. In DNA form, the CDR3 reads TGCGCCAGCAGTGAGTCGAGACTAGCGGGAGGTACGTCCAAATCCTACGAGCAGTACTTC. Protein product: CASSESRLAGGTSKSYEQYF. The chain links TRBV10-1 to TRBJ2-7; TRBD2 agrees at 13 bases. Trimming at V came to 0 bases and at J to 1 base, leaving 12 bases not matched to a gene. The V gene's germline CDR1 is WNHNN and CDR2 SYGVQD (reference sequence). The CDR3 extends over 20 amino acids.

In DNA form, the CDR3 reads TGTGCCAGCAGTGAATATTGGACTAGCGTACAAGAGACCCAGTACTTC. This gives the protein CASSEYWTSVQETQYF. This chain joins TRBV25-1 and TRBJ2-5; 9 bases agree with TRBD2. Germline V lookup: CDR1 MGHDK, CDR2 SYGVNS. The V gene end was trimmed by 0 bases and the J gene end by 2 bases; junction bases not matched to a gene: 4. This CDR3 is built from 16 residues.

This chain joins TRBV7-9 and TRBJ2-5, with D perhaps TRBD2 (6 bases). Germline V gene sequence: CDR1 SEHNR, CDR2 FQNEAQ (reference sequence). This CDR3 comprises 15 residues. V gave up 5 bases and J gave up 1 base, with 14 bases separating them. DNA of the CDR3: TGTGCCAGCAGCATTAAGGGACTTGCCCAAGAGACCCAGTACTTC. Translating gives CASSIKGLAQETQYF.

The V gene is TRBV27, the J gene TRBJ2-1, with 7 positions matching TRBD2. In germline, CDR1 is MNHEY, CDR2 SMNVEV (reference sequence). The CDR3 has 15 residues. The trim removed 2 bases at V and 7 bases at J, leaving 8 bases unmatched. The CDR3 nucleotides read TGTGCCAGCAGTTTAGGAGGTGGGACTACTAATGAGCAGTTCTTC. Its translation: CASSLGGGTTNEQFF.

This sequence joins TRBV9 and TRBJ2-7; TRBD1 is a possible D gene (5 bases). This CDR3 has 14 residues. Trimming pared 0 bases from V and 2 bases from J, leaving 9 bases between. Per the germline V gene, CDR1 is SGDLS and CDR2 is YYNGEE. The CDR3 spells CASSVGPGPYEQYF. CDR3 DNA: TGTGCCAGCAGCGTAGGCCCAGGGCCCTACGAGCAGTACTTC. The variable domain in full, with the rest retrieved from reference TRBV9 and TRBJ2-7, is DSGVTQTPKHLITATGQRVTLRCSPRSGDLSVYWYQQSLDQGLQFLIQYYNGEERAKGNILERFSAQQFPDLHSELNLSSLELGDSALYFCASSVGPGPYEQYFGPGTRLTVT.

This clone is a singleton in its sample. The J gene is TRBJ1-1, the V gene TRBV6-6, with D unclear. V dropped 5 bases and J dropped 6 bases, with 7 bases sitting between them. CDR1 and CDR2 (germline): MNHNY, SVGAGI (reference sequence). This CDR3 region has 11 residues. The DNA for the CDR3 is TGTGCCAGCAGTAAATCACCTGAAGCTTTCTTT. It specifies CASSKSPEAFF.

The V and J genes are TRBV11-2 and TRBJ2-5; TRBD1 matches at 10 bases. The CDR3 has 16 amino acids. The V gene end was trimmed by 6 bases and the J gene end by 0 bases; junction bases not matched to a gene: 7. Germline V CDR1 and CDR2: SGHAT, FQNNGV. CDR3 loop: CASSLTGTGDQETQYF. CDR3 bases: TGTGCCAGCAGTCTCACCGGGACAGGGGACCAAGAGACCCAGTACTTC.

The V call is TRBV7-8, the J call TRBJ2-7; 9 bases are shared with TRBD2. V lost 5 bases to trimming and J lost 1 base; unmatched junction nucleotides: 9. From germline, CDR1 is SGHVS and CDR2 FQNEAQ. The CDR3 extends over 16 amino acids. CDR3 region: CASSTVAGVISYEQYF. In nucleotides, the CDR3 is TGTGCCAGCAGCACTGTAGCGGGAGTTATTTCCTACGAGCAGTACTTC.

V gene TRBV4-1 combines with J gene TRBJ2-7, with D possibly matching TRBD2 (6 bases). Per the germline V gene, CDR1 is MGHRA and CDR2 is YSYEKL. Trimming stripped 4 bases from V and 4 bases from J, with 17 bases between. The CDR3 consists of 15 residues. In DNA, the CDR3 is TGCGCCAGCAGCCCTAGCCCCCGGGGGTTGTACGAGCAGTACTTC. Encoded protein: CASSPSPRGLYEQYF.

V is TRBV18 and J is TRBJ2-7, with D possibly matching TRBD1 (6 bases). V was cut by 4 bases and J by 5 bases, with 18 bases left in between. CDR3 length equals 15 residues. CDR1 is KGHSH and CDR2 is LQKENI in the germline V gene. The CDR3 loop reads CASSRADRVSNEQYF. In DNA, the CDR3 is TGTGCCAGCTCACGCGCGGACAGAGTATCGAACGAGCAGTACTTC.

The chain links TRBV7-2 to TRBJ2-2, with no clear D. Trimming removed 1 base at V and 2 bases at J, with 8 bases between. This CDR3 is 15 amino acids long. The germline CDR1 and CDR2 sequences are SGHTA and FQGNSA. The DNA for the CDR3 is TGTGCCAGCAGCTTAGGTGAAGGAAACACCGGGGAGCTGTTTTTT. Encoded protein: CASSLGEGNTGELFF.

A word on this clone: Other DNA sequences in the sample encode the same CDR3. This sequence joins TRBV10-1 and TRBJ2-7; D unresolved. Germline-derived CDR1 and CDR2 are WNHNN and SYGVQD (reference sequence). Trimming took off 2 bases at V and 1 base at J, with 3 bases between the two ends. CDR3 length: 12 amino acids. The CDR3 reads CASSEGSYEQYF. The CDR3 DNA sequence: TGCGCCAGCAGTGAGGGTTCCTACGAGCAGTACTTC.

The rearrangement joins TRBV11-2 to TRBJ2-1; 7 bases are shared with TRBD1. Germline CDR1 reads SGHAT; CDR2 reads FQNNGV. The CDR3 spans 15 residues. V lost 7 bases and J lost 3; bases outside the gene matches: 9. CDR3 protein: CASNDPAGGYNEQFF. CDR3 bases: TGTGCCAGCAATGACCCGGCAGGGGGCTACAATGAGCAGTTCTTC.

This clone was found a few times. This sequence joins TRBV6-6 and TRBJ1-2, with a tentative D call TRBD1 (5 bases). Germline V gene sequence: CDR1 MNHNY, CDR2 SVGAGI (reference sequence). Trimming cost V 2 bases and J 2 bases, with 12 bases left between them. CDR3 length equals 15 residues. The CDR3 sequence is CASSYTLGVNYGYTF. The CDR3, as DNA: TGTGCCAGCAGTTACACGCTGGGGGTAAACTATGGCTACACCTTC.

The J gene is TRBJ2-3, the V gene TRBV5-1; 8 bases line up with TRBD2. CDR1 is SGHRS and CDR2 is YFSETQ in the germline V gene. There are 16 residues in the CDR3. V lost 4 bases to trimming and J lost 0 bases; unmatched junction nucleotides: 7. CDR3 region: CASSHLGGGSTDTQYF. The CDR3 DNA reads as TGCGCCAGCAGCCATTTAGGCGGGGGGAGCACAGATACGCAGTATTTT. Supplemented by reference TRBV5-1 and TRBJ2-3, the full variable domain reads KAGVTQTPRYLIKTRGQQVTLSCSPISGHRSVSWYQQTPGQGLQFLFEYFSETQRNKGNFPGRFSGRQFSNSRSEMNVSTLELGDSALYLCASSHLGGGSTDTQYFGPGTRLTVL.